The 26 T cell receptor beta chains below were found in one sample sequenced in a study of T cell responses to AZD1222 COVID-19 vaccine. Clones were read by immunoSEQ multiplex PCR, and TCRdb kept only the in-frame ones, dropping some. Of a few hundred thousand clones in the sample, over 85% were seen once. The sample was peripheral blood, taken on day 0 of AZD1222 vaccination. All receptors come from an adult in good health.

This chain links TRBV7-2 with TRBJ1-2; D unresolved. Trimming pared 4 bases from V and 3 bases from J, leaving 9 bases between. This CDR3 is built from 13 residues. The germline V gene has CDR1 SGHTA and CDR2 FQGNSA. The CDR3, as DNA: TGTGCCAGCAGCTCCTTTGGGGACTATGGCTACACCTTC. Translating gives CASSSFGDYGYTF.

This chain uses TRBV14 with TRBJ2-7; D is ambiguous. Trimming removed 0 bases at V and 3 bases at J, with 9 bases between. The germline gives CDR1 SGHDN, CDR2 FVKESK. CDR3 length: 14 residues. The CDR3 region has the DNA TGTGCCAGCAGCCAAGATTGGCGCGACTACGAGCAGTACTTC. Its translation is CASSQDWRDYEQYF.

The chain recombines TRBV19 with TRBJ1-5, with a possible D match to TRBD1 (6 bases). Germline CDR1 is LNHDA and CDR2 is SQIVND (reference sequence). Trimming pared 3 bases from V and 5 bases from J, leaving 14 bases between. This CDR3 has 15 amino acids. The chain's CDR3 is CASSIGDTLYQPQHF. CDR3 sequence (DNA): TGTGCCAGTAGTATCGGGGACACTCTATATCAGCCCCAGCATTTT. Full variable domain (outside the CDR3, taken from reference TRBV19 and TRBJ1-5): DGGITQSPKYLFRKEGQNVTLSCEQNLNHDAMYWYRQDPGQGLRLIYYSQIVNDFQKGDIAEGYSVSREKKESFPLTVTSAQKNPTAFYLCASSIGDTLYQPQHFGDGTRLSIL.

This CDR3 is CASSISGEANYGYTF. CDR3 DNA sequence: TGTGCCAGTAGTATATCAGGGGAGGCTAACTATGGCTACACCTTC. The chain couples TRBV19 to TRBJ1-2; D is perhaps TRBD1 (6 bases). Germline V lookup: CDR1 LNHDA, CDR2 SQIVND (reference sequence). V was cut by 2 bases and J by 0 bases, with 10 bases left in between. This CDR3 has 15 amino acids. Drawing the rest from reference TRBV19 and TRBJ1-2, the complete variable domain is DGGITQSPKYLFRKEGQNVTLSCEQNLNHDAMYWYRQDPGQGLRLIYYSQIVNDFQKGDIAEGYSVSREKKESFPLTVTSAQKNPTAFYLCASSISGEANYGYTFGSGTRLTVV.

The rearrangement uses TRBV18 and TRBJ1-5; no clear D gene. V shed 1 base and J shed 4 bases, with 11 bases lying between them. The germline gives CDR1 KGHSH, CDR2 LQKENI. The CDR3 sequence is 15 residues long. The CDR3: CASSPRPMGNQPQHF. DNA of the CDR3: TGTGCCAGCTCACCACGCCCCATGGGGAATCAGCCCCAGCATTTT.

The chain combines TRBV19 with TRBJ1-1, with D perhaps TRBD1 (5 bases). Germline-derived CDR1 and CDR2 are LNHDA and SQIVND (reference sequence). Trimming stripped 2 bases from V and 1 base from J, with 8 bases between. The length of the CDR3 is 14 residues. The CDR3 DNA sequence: TGTGCCAGTAGTATACCTAGGGGGAACACTGAAGCTTTCTTT. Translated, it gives CASSIPRGNTEAFF.

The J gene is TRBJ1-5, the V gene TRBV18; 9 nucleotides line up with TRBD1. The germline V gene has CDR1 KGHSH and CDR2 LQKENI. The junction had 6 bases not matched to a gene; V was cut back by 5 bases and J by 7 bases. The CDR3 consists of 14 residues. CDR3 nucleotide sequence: TGTGCCAGCTCAATACAGGGGGCTGGGCAGCCCCAGCATTTT. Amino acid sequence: CASSIQGAGQPQHF.

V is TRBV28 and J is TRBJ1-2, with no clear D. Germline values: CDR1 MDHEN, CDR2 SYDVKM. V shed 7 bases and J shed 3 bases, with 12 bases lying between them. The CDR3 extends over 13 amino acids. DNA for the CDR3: TGTGCCAGCAACCAACACCCATACTATGGCTACACCTTC. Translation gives CASNQHPYYGYTF.

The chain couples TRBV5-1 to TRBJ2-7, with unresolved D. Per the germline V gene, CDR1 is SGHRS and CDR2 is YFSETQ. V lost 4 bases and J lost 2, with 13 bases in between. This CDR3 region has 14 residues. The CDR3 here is CASSIDTTAYEQYF. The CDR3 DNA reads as TGCGCCAGCAGCATTGACACAACCGCCTACGAGCAGTACTTC. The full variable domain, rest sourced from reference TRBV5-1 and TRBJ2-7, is KAGVTQTPRYLIKTRGQQVTLSCSPISGHRSVSWYQQTPGQGLQFLFEYFSETQRNKGNFPGRFSGRQFSNSRSEMNVSTLELGDSALYLCASSIDTTAYEQYFGPGTRLTVT.

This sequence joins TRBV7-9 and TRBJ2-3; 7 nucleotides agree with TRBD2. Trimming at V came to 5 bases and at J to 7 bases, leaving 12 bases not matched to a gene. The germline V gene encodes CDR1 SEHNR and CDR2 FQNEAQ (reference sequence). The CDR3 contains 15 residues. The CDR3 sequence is CASSPASGVQNTQYF. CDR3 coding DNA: TGTGCCAGCAGCCCCGCCAGCGGGGTTCAAAATACGCAGTATTTT.

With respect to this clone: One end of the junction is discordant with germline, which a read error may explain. The CDR3 is CASSETLDNEQFF. The CDR3 DNA reads TGTGCTAGCAGCGAGACCTTGGACAATGAGCAGTTCTTC. This chain links TRBV7-7 with TRBJ2-1; D is uncertain. The germline CDR1 and CDR2 sequences are SSHAT and FNYEAQ (reference sequence). The CDR3 contains 13 residues.

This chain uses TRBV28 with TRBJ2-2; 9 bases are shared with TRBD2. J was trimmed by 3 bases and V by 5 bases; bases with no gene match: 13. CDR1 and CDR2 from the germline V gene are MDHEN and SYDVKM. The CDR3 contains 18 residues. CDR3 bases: TGTGCCAGCAGTGCCCCTCGAAGCGGGGGGCTATACACCGGGGAGCTGTTTTTT. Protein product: CASSAPRSGGLYTGELFF. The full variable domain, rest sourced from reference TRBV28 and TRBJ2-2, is DVKVTQSSRYLVKRTGEKVFLECVQDMDHENMFWYRQDPGLGLRLIYFSYDVKMKEKGDIPEGYSVSREKKERFSLILESASTNQTSMYLCASSAPRSGGLYTGELFFGEGSRLTVL.

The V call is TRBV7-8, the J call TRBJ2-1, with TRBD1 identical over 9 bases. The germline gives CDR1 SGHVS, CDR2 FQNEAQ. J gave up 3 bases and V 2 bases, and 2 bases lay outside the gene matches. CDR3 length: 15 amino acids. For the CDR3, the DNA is TGTGCCAGCAGCTTAACAGGGGGCTTCTACAATGAGCAGTTCTTC. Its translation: CASSLTGGFYNEQFF.

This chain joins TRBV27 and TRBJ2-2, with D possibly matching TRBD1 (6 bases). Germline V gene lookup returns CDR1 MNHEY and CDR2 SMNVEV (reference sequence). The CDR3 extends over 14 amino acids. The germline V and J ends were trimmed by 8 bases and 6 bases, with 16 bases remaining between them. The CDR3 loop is CASARGVVSGELFF. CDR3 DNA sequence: TGTGCCAGCGCCAGGGGCGTAGTTTCCGGGGAGCTGTTTTTT.

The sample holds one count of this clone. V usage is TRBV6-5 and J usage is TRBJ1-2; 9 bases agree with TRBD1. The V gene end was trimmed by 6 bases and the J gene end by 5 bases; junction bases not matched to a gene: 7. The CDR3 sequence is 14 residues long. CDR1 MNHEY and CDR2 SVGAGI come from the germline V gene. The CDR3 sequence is CASSSKGQGYGYTF. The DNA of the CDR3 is TGTGCCAGCAGCAGTAAGGGACAGGGTTATGGCTACACCTTC.

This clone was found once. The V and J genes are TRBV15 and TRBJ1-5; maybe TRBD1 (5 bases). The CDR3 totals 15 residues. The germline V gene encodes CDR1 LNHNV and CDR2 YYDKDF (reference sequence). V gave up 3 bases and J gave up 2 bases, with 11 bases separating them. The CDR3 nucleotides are TGTGCCACCAGCAGCGGAACAGGACGCAATCAGCCCCAGCATTTT. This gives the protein CATSSGTGRNQPQHF.

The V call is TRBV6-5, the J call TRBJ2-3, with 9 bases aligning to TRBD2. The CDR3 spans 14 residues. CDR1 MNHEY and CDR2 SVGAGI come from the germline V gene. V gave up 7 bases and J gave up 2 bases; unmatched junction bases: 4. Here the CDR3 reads CASTSSGNTDTQYF. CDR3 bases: TGTGCCAGCACCTCTAGCGGGAACACAGATACGCAGTATTTT.

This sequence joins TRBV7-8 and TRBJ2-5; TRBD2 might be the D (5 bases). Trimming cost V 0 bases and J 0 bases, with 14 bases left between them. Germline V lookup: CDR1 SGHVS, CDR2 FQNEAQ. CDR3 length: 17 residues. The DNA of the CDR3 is TGTGCCAGCAGCTTAGCCTCTTACCCCGGGGACCAAGAGACCCAGTACTTC. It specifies CASSLASYPGDQETQYF.

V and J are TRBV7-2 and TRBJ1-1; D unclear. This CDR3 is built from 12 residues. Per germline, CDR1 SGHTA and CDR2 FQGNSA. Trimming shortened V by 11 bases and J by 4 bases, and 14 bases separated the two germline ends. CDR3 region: CARGGLGTEAFF. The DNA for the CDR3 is TGTGCCCGAGGTGGTCTCGGCACTGAAGCTTTCTTT.

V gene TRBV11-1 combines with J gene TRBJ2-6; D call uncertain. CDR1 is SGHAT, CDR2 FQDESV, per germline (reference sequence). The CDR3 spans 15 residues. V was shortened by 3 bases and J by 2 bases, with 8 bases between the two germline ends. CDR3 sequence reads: CASSFRNTGANVLTF. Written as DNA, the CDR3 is TGTGCCAGCAGCTTCAGAAATACTGGGGCCAACGTCCTGACTTTC. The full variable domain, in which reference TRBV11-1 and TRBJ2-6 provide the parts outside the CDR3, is EAEVAQSPRYKITEKSQAVAFWCDPISGHATLYWYRQILGQGPELLVQFQDESVVDDSQLPKDRFSAERLKGVDSTLKIQPAELGDSAMYLCASSFRNTGANVLTFGAGSRLTVL.

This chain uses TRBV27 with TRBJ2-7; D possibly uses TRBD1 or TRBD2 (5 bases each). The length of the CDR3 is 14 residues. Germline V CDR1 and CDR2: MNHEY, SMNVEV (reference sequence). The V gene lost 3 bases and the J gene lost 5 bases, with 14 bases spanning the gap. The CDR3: CASSFRLAGNEQYF. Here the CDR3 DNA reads TGTGCCAGCAGTTTTCGGCTAGCAGGGAACGAGCAGTACTTC.

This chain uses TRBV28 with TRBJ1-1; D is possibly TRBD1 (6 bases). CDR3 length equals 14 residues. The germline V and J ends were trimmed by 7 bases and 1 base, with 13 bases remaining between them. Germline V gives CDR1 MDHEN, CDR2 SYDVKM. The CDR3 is CASITWTENTEAFF. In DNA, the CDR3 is TGTGCCAGCATTACCTGGACAGAGAACACTGAAGCTTTCTTT.

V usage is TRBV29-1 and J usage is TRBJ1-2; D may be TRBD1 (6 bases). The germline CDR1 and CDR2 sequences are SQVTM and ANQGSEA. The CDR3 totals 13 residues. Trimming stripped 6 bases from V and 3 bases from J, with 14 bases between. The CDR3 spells CSVARGADYGYTF. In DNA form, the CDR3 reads TGCAGCGTCGCGAGGGGGGCGGACTATGGCTACACCTTC. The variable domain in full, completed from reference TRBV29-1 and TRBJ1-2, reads SAVISQKPSRDICQRGTSLTIQCQVDSQVTMMFWYRQQPGQSLTLIATANQGSEATYESGFVIDKFPISRPNLTFSTLTVSNMSPEDSSIYLCSVARGADYGYTFGSGTRLTVV.

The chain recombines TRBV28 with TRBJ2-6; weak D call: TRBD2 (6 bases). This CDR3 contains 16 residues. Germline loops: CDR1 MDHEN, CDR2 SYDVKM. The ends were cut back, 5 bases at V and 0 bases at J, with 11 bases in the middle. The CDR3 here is CASSPAGISGANVLTF. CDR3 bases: TGTGCCAGCAGTCCGGCGGGGATCTCTGGGGCCAACGTCCTGACTTTC. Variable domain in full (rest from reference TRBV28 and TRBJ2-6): DVKVTQSSRYLVKRTGEKVFLECVQDMDHENMFWYRQDPGLGLRLIYFSYDVKMKEKGDIPEGYSVSREKKERFSLILESASTNQTSMYLCASSPAGISGANVLTFGAGSRLTVL.

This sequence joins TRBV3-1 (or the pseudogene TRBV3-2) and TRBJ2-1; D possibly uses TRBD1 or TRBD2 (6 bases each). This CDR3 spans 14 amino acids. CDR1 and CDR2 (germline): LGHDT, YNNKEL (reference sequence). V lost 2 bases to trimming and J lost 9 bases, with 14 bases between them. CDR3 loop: CASSQRSGGGEQFF. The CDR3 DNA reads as TGTGCCAGCAGCCAAAGGTCCGGAGGGGGTGAGCAGTTCTTC.

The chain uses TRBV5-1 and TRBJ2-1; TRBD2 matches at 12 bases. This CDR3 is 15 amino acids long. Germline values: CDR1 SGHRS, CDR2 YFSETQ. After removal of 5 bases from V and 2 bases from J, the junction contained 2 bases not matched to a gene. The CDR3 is CASRSSGRAYNEQFF. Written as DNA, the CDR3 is TGCGCCAGCAGATCTAGCGGGAGGGCCTACAATGAGCAGTTCTTC. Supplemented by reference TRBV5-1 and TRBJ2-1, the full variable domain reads KAGVTQTPRYLIKTRGQQVTLSCSPISGHRSVSWYQQTPGQGLQFLFEYFSETQRNKGNFPGRFSGRQFSNSRSEMNVSTLELGDSALYLCASRSSGRAYNEQFFGPGTRLTVL.